The 19 T cell receptor beta chains below come from one sample, sequenced in a study of identical twins. TCRdb re-analysed the 5' RACE reads in MiXCR, keeping a single row per CDR3 protein. The sample shows about 210,000 distinct CDR3 sequences, approximately 9% of them seen only once. The sequenced material came from memory (CD45RO+) T cells sorted from blood. The receptors shown here come from a woman aged 18-35 years in good health.

The chain combines TRBV14 with TRBJ2-7; 8 nucleotides line up with TRBD1. The CDR3 is 15 amino acids. The J segment lost 7 bases and the V segment lost 4 bases, leaving 12 bases of the junction unmatched. CDR1 is SGHDN and CDR2 is FVKESK in the germline V gene. The CDR3 here is CASSPRGTGGWEQYF. The CDR3 nucleotides read TGTGCCAGCAGCCCCAGGGGCACAGGGGGTTGGGAGCAGTACTTC.

This clonotype was detected only a few times. This rearrangement joins TRBV20-1 to TRBJ2-1, with D tentatively TRBD2 (5 bases). The CDR3 is 14 residues long. V was trimmed by 1 base and J by 9 bases, leaving 16 bases between them. Germline V lookup: CDR1 DFQATT, CDR2 SNEGSKA (reference sequence). CDR3 amino acids: CSARAGQRGIEQFF. The CDR3 bases are TGCAGTGCTAGAGCGGGTCAACGGGGAATTGAGCAGTTCTTC.

The CDR3 DNA reads as TGTGCCAGCAGCCCCGACCCGACTAGTTTTAAGCAGTTCTTC. Translating it yields CASSPDPTSFKQFF. The chain joins TRBV7-9 to TRBJ2-1; a weak D match, TRBD2 (6 bases). The V end was cut by 5 bases, the J end by 11 bases, with 19 bases between. This CDR3 comprises 14 residues. From germline, CDR1 is SEHNR and CDR2 FQNEAQ (reference sequence).

This clonotype occurred many times. The rearrangement uses TRBV9 and TRBJ2-2; possible D gene TRBD2, 6 bases. Germline V CDR1 and CDR2: SGDLS, YYNGEE. Trimming shortened V by 4 bases and J by 7 bases, and 23 bases separated the two germline ends. This CDR3 has 17 residues. In nucleotides, the CDR3 is TGTGCCAGCAGCACCGGGCGCGGGGTGCATAGATACGGGGAGCTGTTTTTT. This gives the protein CASSTGRGVHRYGELFF.

CDR3 bases: TGTGCCAGCAGCAGGCAACAGGGGAATACTGAAGCTTTCTTT. Amino acid sequence: CASSRQQGNTEAFF. The genes are TRBV7-9 and TRBJ1-1; 7 positions agree with TRBD1. The CDR3 loop spans 14 amino acids. The V gene's germline CDR1 is SEHNR and CDR2 FQNEAQ (reference sequence). Trimming took 5 bases from V and 5 from J; bases not matched to a gene: 8.

This clonotype came up a few times. The rearrangement joins TRBV28 to TRBJ2-4; D possibly matches TRBD1 or TRBD2 (5 bases each). V was trimmed by 3 bases and J by 8 bases, leaving 11 bases between them. This CDR3 spans 13 amino acids. Germline values: CDR1 MDHEN, CDR2 SYDVKM. The CDR3 bases are TGTGCCAGCAGTTTGCCCGGGACGGACATTCAGTACTTC. Translating gives CASSLPGTDIQYF. Filled out from reference TRBV28 and TRBJ2-4, the complete variable domain reads DVKVTQSSRYLVKRTGEKVFLECVQDMDHENMFWYRQDPGLGLRLIYFSYDVKMKEKGDIPEGYSVSREKKERFSLILESASTNQTSMYLCASSLPGTDIQYFGAGTRLSVL.

This chain uses TRBV15 with TRBJ2-7; a weak D match, TRBD2 (5 bases). Trimming took 0 bases from V and 3 from J, leaving 12 bases between them. The CDR3 has 15 amino acids. The germline V gene has CDR1 LNHNV and CDR2 YYDKDF (reference sequence). The CDR3 region has the DNA TGTGCCACCAGCAGAGATGCGGCCGGGGACTACGAGCAGTACTTC. This codes for CATSRDAAGDYEQYF.

This sequence joins TRBV18 and TRBJ2-1; TRBD1 agrees at 12 bases. There are 15 residues in the CDR3. The V segment lost 6 bases and the J segment 7 bases; nucleotides outside the gene matches: 7. In germline, CDR1 is KGHSH, CDR2 LQKENI. CDR3 in DNA: TGTGCCAGCTCGAAGGGACAGGGGGCTGGTAATGAGCAGTTCTTC. Protein: CASSKGQGAGNEQFF.

This chain uses TRBV2 with TRBJ1-6; D not resolved. This CDR3 has 11 residues. The germline V gene has CDR1 SNHLY and CDR2 FYNNEI. V lost 5 bases to trimming and J lost 8 bases, with 4 bases between them. The CDR3 is CASSPYSPLHF. The CDR3 DNA follows: TGTGCCAGCAGTCCTTATTCACCCCTCCACTTT.

This clonotype has at least ten counts. The chain employs TRBV29-1 and TRBJ2-1, with D possibly matching TRBD2 (6 bases). The germline V gene has CDR1 SQVTM and CDR2 ANQGSEA. The V end was cut by 6 bases, the J end by 9 bases, with 18 bases between. This CDR3 has 13 amino acids. This CDR3 reads CSVGPSGEVEQFF. The DNA of the CDR3 is TGCAGCGTGGGGCCGTCTGGGGAGGTTGAGCAGTTCTTC.

In this sample, this clonotype turned up many times. The chain links TRBV5-1 to TRBJ2-2, with 14 bases aligning to TRBD2. The germline CDR1 and CDR2 sequences are SGHRS and YFSETQ. The CDR3 runs to 16 residues. Trimming cost V 5 bases and J 5 bases; bases outside gene matches: 5. Here the CDR3 reads CASSRLAGGQTGELFF. The CDR3 DNA reads as TGCGCCAGCAGTCGACTAGCGGGAGGGCAAACCGGGGAGCTGTTTTTT.

Only a few counts were recorded for this clonotype. The chain carries TRBV20-1 and TRBJ1-5; D unclear. This CDR3 comprises 12 residues. Germline V gene lookup returns CDR1 DFQATT and CDR2 SNEGSKA (reference sequence). Between the trimmed V and J ends, which lost 3 bases and 7 bases, there was a span of 10 bases. The DNA for the CDR3 is TGCAGTGCTAGTGAGGGTGGCCAGCCCCAGCATTTT. The encoded protein is CSASEGGQPQHF.

This clonotype was detected only a few times. The gene calls are TRBV20-1 and TRBJ2-1; 9 bases match TRBD2. V lost 3 bases and J lost 4; bases outside the gene matches: 10. The CDR3 sequence is 16 residues long. Germline V gene data show CDR1 as DFQATT and CDR2 as SNEGSKA (reference sequence). Here the CDR3 DNA reads TGCAGTGCTAGGGGGGGAGCTAGCGGGATTTACAATGAGCAGTTCTTC. Protein sequence: CSARGGASGIYNEQFF.

This clonotype was picked up a small number of times. The chain carries TRBV9 and TRBJ2-2; D possibly matches TRBD1 or TRBD2 (7 bases each). Trimming took off 4 bases at V and 6 bases at J, with 22 bases between the two ends. This CDR3 comprises 17 residues. Germline V lookup: CDR1 SGDLS, CDR2 YYNGEE. The CDR3 reads CASSPQGGLAFAGELFF. Here the CDR3 DNA reads TGTGCCAGCAGCCCCCAGGGGGGGCTAGCGTTCGCCGGGGAGCTGTTTTTT.

Only a few counts were recorded for this clonotype. The chain employs TRBV6-2 or TRBV6-3 and TRBJ2-2, with TRBD2 identical over 11 bases. Germline V gene data show CDR1 as MNHEY and CDR2 as SVGEGT. This CDR3 comprises 15 residues. Losses at the gene ends were 5 bases for V and 4 bases for J; bases not matched to a gene: 3. This CDR3 reads CASSPGTSGTGELFF. The CDR3 coding sequence is TGTGCCAGCAGTCCAGGGACTAGCGGCACCGGGGAGCTGTTTTTT.

This clonotype came up a few times. The J gene is TRBJ1-2, the V gene TRBV27; 7 bases map to TRBD1. Germline loops: CDR1 MNHEY, CDR2 SMNVEV (reference sequence). Trimming removed 5 bases from V and 8 bases from J; junction bases left unmatched: 8. The CDR3 is made up of 13 amino acids. The CDR3 loop is CASSNRDREGYTF. As DNA, the CDR3 is TGTGCCAGCAGTAACCGGGACAGAGAGGGCTACACCTTC.

This clonotype has a handful of counts. The rearrangement links TRBV9 to TRBJ1-1; no definite D call. Per the germline V gene, CDR1 is SGDLS and CDR2 is YYNGEE. Trimming stripped 1 base from V and 1 base from J, with 5 bases between. The length of the CDR3 is 13 residues. The CDR3 coding sequence is TGTGCCAGCAGCGTATACACGAACACTGAAGCTTTCTTT. Translating it yields CASSVYTNTEAFF.

This clonotype occurred a few times. The chain joins TRBV12-3 or TRBV12-4 to TRBJ2-3, with D tentatively TRBD2 (5 bases). V gave up 6 bases and J gave up 6 bases, with 16 bases separating them. The CDR3 has 14 residues. As DNA, the CDR3 is TGTGCCAGCAGACTACGGGAAGGGCCGGATACGCAGTATTTT. It encodes CASRLREGPDTQYF.

The V gene is TRBV5-1, the J gene TRBJ2-7; 12 bases map to TRBD2. This CDR3 region has 16 residues. V lost 0 bases, J lost 6 bases, and 7 bases stayed unmatched. CDR1 is SGHRS, CDR2 YFSETQ, per germline. CDR3 nucleotide sequence: TGCGCCAGCAGCTTGGCCGGGCTAGCGGGAGGGCGCGAGCAGTACTTC. It is translated as CASSLAGLAGGREQYF.